These 4 T cell receptor beta chains were all obtained from the same sample, sequenced in a study of T cell repertoires in cytomegalovirus infection. TCRdb fed the reads into MiXCR, producing one record per CDR3 protein. The table shows hundreds of thousands of distinct CDR3 sequences, with about a third occurring only once. Their cognate antigens are unknown. The sample consisted of cultured CD8+ T cells from PBMCs, taken from culture after CMV antigen stimulation. These receptors all stem from a human donor in good health (CMV status not recorded). Some clones in this sample may be carry-over from other donors' samples.

The V call is TRBV11-2, the J call TRBJ2-1; the match to TRBD2 covers 12 bases. Losses at the gene ends were 5 bases for V and 7 bases for J; bases not matched to a gene: 12. CDR3 size: 17 residues. From germline, CDR1 is SGHAT and CDR2 FQNNGV. CDR3 bases: TGTGCCAGCAGCCTAAACCCTTGGACTAGCGGGGTTAATGAGCAGTTCTTC. It codes for CASSLNPWTSGVNEQFF.

The genes are TRBV25-1 and TRBJ1-5, with D possibly being TRBD1 (6 bases). The V and J ends lost 3 bases and 4 bases respectively, with 10 bases between them. This CDR3 region has 14 residues. Germline CDR1 and CDR2: MGHDK and SYGVNS. CDR3 nucleotides: TGTGCCAGCAGTGACTGGACAGCTAATCAGCCCCAGCATTTT. This encodes CASSDWTANQPQHF.

Of note for this clonotype: A clone one base away is much larger, so this may be a read error. The V gene is TRBV7-9, the J gene TRBJ2-5; tentatively, D is TRBD1 or TRBD2 (5 bases each). Germline V gene lookup returns CDR1 SEHNR and CDR2 FQNEAQ (reference sequence). CDR3 length: 16 residues. The CDR3 protein is CANSLRDRDLQETQYF. The DNA of the CDR3 is TGTGCCAACAGCTTAAGGGACCGGGACCTGCAAGAGACCCAGTACTTC.

This clonotype showed up just a few times. The chain employs TRBV6-9 and TRBJ2-3; 7 bases are a match to TRBD1. V gave up 10 bases and J gave up 0 bases; unmatched junction bases: 10. Germline assignment: CDR1 MNHGY and CDR2 SVAAGI. The CDR3 is 15 residues long. CDR3 bases: TGTGCCACCCAAAGGGGGCCCAGTAGCACAGATACGCAGTATTTT. As protein: CATQRGPSSTDTQYF.